This entry is about one T cell receptor beta chain. The record originates from a study of OX40 agonist ivuxolimab in advanced cancers. Whole-study context: Therapy given before enrollment (anti-PD-1, anti-PD-L1 or anti-CTLA-4) was allowed, and around 40% had some.

The V end was cut by 0 bases, the J end by 3 bases, with 7 bases between. Germline CDR1 SGHRS, CDR2 YFSETQ. The CDR3 spans 13 residues. TCRdb's table, derived via immunoSEQ multiplex PCR, lists solely in-frame clones and lacks some. The sample includes tens of thousands of clones, approximately 91% seen only once; the top ten take less than 0.8%. This material consisted of CD4+ or CD8+ T cells sorted from blood, taken in a trial of the OX40 agonist ivuxolimab. This receptor was identified in an adult with an advanced solid tumor such as melanoma, head and neck, liver or kidney cancer. J is TRBJ2-7 and V is TRBV5-1; tentative D call: TRBD1 (5 bases). The DNA of the CDR3 is TGCGCCAGCAGCTTGGACAGGCTCTACGAGCAGTACTTC. Amino acid sequence: CASSLDRLYEQYF. Based on the CDR3 plus reference TRBV5-1 and TRBJ2-7, the full variable domain is KAGVTQTPRYLIKTRGQQVTLSCSPISGHRSVSWYQQTPGQGLQFLFEYFSETQRNKGNFPGRFSGRQFSNSRSEMNVSTLELGDSALYLCASSLDRLYEQYFGPGTRLTVT.